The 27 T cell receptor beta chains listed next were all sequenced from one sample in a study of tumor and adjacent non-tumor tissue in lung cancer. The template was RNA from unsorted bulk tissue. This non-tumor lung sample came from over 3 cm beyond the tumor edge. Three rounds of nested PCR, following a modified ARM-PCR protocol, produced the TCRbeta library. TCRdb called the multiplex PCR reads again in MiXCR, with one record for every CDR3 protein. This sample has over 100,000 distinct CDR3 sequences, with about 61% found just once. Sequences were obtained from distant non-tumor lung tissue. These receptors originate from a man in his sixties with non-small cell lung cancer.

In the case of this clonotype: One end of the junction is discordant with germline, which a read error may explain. Written as DNA, the CDR3 is TGTGCCAGCAGCTTACTCGGCTACACAGATACGCACTATTTC. Its protein product is CASSLLGYTDTHYF. V is TRBV11-3 and J is TRBJ2-3; D not certain. The CDR3 spans 14 residues. The germline V gene encodes CDR1 SGHNT and CDR2 YENEEA.

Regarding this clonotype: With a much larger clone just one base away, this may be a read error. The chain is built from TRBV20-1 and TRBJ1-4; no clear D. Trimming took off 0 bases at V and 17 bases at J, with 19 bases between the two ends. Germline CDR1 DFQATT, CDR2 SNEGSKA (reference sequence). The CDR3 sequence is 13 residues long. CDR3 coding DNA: TGCAGTGCTAGAGATAGTGGCTCTCGCGGAAACTTTTTT. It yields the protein CSARDSGSRGNFF.

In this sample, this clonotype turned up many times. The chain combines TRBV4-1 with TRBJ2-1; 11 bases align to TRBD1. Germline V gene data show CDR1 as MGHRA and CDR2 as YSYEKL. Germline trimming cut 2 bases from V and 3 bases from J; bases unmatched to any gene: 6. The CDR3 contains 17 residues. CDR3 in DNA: TGCGCCAGCAGCCAATCCCCCGGGACAGGGGGCTACAATGAGCAGTTCTTC. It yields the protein CASSQSPGTGGYNEQFF.

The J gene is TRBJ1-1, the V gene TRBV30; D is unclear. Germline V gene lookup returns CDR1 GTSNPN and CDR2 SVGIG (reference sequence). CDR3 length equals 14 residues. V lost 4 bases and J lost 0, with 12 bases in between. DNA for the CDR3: TGTGCCTGGATTGGGCATTTCATGAACACTGAAGCTTTCTTT. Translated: CAWIGHFMNTEAFF.

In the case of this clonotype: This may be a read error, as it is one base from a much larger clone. CDR3 coding DNA: TGCACTGCTAATTTTCGGATGGGGGGGTTAGACATTCAGTACTTC. This codes for CTANFRMGGLDIQYF. The rearrangement uses TRBV20-1 and TRBJ2-4; TRBD2 agrees at 7 bases. CDR3 length equals 15 residues. Germline V lookup: CDR1 DFQATT, CDR2 SNEGSKA (reference sequence).

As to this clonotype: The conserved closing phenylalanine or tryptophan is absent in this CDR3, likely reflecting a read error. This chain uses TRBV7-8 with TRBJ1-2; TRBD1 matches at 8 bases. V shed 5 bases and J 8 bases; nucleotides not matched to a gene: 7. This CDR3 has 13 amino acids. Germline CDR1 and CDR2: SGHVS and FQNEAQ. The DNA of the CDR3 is TGTGCCAGCAGCCCCGGACAGGGTTGGGGCTACACCATC. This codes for CASSPGQGWGYTI.

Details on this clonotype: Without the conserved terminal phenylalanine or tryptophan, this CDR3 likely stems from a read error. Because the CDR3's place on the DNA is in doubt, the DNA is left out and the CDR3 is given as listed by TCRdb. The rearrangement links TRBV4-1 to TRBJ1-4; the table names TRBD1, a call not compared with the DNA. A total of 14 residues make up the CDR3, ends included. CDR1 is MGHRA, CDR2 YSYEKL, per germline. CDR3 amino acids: CASSRTGSHEKPFY.

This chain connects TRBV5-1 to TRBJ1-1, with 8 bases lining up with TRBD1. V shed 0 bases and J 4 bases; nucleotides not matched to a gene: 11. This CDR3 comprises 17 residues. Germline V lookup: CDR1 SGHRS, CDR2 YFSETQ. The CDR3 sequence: CASSLGGQGAMSTEAFF. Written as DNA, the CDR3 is TGCGCCAGCAGCTTGGGCGGACAGGGAGCCATGAGCACTGAAGCTTTCTTT. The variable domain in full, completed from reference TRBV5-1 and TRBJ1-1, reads KAGVTQTPRYLIKTRGQQVTLSCSPISGHRSVSWYQQTPGQGLQFLFEYFSETQRNKGNFPGRFSGRQFSNSRSEMNVSTLELGDSALYLCASSLGGQGAMSTEAFFGQGTRLTVV.

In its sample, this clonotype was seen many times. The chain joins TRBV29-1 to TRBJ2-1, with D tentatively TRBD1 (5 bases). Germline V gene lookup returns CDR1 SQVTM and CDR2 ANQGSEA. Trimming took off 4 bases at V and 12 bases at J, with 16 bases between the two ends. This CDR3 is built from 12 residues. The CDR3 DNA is TGCAGCGTTGGGAGACAAGGGGTATGGCAGTTCTTC. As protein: CSVGRQGVWQFF.

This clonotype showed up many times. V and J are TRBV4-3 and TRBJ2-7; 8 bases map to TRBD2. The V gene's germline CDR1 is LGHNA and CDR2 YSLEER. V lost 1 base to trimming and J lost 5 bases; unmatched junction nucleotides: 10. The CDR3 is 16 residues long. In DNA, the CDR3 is TGCGCCAGCAGCCAAGGGGTAGCGGGGACGTACGACGAGCAGTACTTC. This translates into CASSQGVAGTYDEQYF.

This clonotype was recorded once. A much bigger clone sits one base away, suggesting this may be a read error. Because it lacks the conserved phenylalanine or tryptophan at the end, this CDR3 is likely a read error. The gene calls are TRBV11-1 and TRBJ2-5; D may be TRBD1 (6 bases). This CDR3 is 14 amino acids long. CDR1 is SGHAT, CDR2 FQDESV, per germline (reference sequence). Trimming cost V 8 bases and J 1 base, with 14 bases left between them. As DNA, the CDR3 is TGTGCCAGCCGCCAGGGGTCGGTCCAAGAGACCCAGTACTCC. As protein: CASRQGSVQETQYS.

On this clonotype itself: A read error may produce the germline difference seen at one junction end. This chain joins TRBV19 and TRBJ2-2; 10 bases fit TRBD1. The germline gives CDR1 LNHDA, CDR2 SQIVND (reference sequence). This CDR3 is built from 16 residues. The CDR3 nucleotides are TGTACCAGTAGTAAGACAGGGGGCACGGACACCGGGGAGCTGTTTTTT. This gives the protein CTSSKTGGTDTGELFF.

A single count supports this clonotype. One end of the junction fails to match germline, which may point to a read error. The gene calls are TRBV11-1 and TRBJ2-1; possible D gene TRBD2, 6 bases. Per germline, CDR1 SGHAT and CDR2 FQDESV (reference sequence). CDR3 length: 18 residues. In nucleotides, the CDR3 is TGTGCCATCAGCTTAGTCCACGGTAGCGGCCTTGAAGTTAATGAGGAGTTCTTC. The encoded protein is CAISLVHGSGLEVNEEFF.

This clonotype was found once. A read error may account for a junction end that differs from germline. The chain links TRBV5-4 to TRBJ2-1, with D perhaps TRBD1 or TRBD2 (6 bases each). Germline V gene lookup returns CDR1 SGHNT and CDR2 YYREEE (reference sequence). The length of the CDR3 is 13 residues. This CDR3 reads CASCGDTYKEQFF. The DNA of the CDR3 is TGTGCCAGCTGCGGGGACACCTACAAAGAGCAGTTCTTC.

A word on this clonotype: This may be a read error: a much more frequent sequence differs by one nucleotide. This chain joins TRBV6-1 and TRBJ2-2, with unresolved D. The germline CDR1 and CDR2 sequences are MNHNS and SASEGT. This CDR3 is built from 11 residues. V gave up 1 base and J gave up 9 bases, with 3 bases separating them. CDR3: CASSEVRELFF. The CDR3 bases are TGTGCCAGCAGTGAAGTCAGGGAGCTGTTTTTT.

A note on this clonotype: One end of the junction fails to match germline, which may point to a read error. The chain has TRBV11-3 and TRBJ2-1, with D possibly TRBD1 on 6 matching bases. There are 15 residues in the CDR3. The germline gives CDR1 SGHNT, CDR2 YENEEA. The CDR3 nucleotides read TGTGCCTGCAGCGTCGGACAGAGCTCATACAATGAGCAGTTCTTC. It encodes CACSVGQSSYNEQFF.

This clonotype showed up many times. CDR3 sequence (DNA): TGCGCCAGCAGCCCCCAGACGGGGCCCTACGAGCAGTACTTC. Amino acid sequence: CASSPQTGPYEQYF. The rearrangement joins TRBV5-1 to TRBJ2-7, with D tentatively TRBD1 or TRBD2 (5 bases each). The CDR3 runs 14 residues. V lost 4 bases to trimming and J lost 2 bases, with 13 bases between them. CDR1 and CDR2 from the germline V gene are SGHRS and YFSETQ.

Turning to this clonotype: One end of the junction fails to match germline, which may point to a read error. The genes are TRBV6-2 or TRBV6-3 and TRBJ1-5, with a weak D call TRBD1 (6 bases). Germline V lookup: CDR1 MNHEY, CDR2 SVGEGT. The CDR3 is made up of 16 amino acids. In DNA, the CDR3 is TGTACCAGCACCGGATCCACAGGGTGGTTCGGTCAGCCCCAGCATTTT. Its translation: CTSTGSTGWFGQPQHF.

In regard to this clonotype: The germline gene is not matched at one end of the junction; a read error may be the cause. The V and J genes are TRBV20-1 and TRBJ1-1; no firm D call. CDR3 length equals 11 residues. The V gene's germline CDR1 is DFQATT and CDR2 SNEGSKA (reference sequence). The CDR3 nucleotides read TGCAGCTACTGGGTGAACACTGAAGCTCTCTTT. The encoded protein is CSYWVNTEALF.

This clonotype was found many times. CDR3 in amino acids: CAVAAENSYEQYF. CDR3 nucleotides: TGTGCCGTGGCGGCAGAGAACTCCTACGAGCAGTACTTC. The rearrangement uses TRBV10-3 and TRBJ2-7; D is unresolved. V was pared by 11 bases and J by 0 bases, with 14 bases between. This CDR3 comprises 13 residues. Germline V lookup: CDR1 ENHRY, CDR2 SYGVKD.

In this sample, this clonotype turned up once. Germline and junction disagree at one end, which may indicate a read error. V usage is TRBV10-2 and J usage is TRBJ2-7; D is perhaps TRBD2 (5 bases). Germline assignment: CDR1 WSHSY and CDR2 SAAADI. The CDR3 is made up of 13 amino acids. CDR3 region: CVSGLSAPGEQYF. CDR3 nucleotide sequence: TGCGTCAGCGGACTCTCAGCCCCTGGGGAGCAGTACTTC.

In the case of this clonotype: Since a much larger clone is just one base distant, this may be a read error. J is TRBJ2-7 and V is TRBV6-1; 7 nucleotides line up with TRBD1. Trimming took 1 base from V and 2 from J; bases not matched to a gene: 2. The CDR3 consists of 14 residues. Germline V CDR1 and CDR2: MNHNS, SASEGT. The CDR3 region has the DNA TGTGCCAGCAGTGAAGAGGGGGCCACCTACGAGCAGTACTTC. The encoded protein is CASSEEGATYEQYF.

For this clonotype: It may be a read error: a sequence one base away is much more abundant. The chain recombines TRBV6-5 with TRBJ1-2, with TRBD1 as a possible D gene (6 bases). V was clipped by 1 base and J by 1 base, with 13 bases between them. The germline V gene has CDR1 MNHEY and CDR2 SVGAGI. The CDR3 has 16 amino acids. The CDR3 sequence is CASSYFGQRFNYGYTF. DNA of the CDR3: TGTGCCAGCAGTTACTTCGGACAGCGATTTAACTATGGCTACACCTTC.

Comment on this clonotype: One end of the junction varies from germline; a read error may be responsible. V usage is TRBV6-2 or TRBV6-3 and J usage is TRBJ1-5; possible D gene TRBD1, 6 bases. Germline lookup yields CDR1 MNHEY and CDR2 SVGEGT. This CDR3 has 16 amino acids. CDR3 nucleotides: TGTGCCAGCAAGACACCAGGAGAGGGGGTCAATCGGCCCCAGCATTTT. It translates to CASKTPGEGVNRPQHF.

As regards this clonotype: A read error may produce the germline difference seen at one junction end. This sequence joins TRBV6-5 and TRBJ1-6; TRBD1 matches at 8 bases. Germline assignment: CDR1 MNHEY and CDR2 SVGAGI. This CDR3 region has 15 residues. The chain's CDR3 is CASRPTTGGNSPLHF. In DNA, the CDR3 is TGTGCTAGCAGACCTACTACAGGGGGTAATTCACCCCTCCACTTT.

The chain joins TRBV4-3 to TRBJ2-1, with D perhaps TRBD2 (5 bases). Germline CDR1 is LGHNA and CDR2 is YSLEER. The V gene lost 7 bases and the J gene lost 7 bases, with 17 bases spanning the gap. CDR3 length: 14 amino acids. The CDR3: CASNLGLARNEQFF. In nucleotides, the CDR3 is TGCGCCAGCAACCTGGGATTAGCGAGAAATGAGCAGTTCTTC.

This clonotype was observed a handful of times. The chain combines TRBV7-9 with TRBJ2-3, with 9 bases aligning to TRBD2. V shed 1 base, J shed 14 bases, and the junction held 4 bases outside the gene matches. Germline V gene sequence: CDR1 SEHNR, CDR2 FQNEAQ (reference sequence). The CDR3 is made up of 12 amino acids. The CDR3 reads CASSLEAGGRYF. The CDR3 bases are TGTGCCAGCAGCTTAGAAGCGGGGGGAAGGTATTTT. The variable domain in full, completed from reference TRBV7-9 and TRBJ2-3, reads DTGVSQNPRHKITKRGQNVTFRCDPISEHNRLYWYRQTLGQGPEFLTYFQNEAQLEKSRLLSDRFSAERPKGSFSTLEIQRTEQGDSAMYLCASSLEAGGRYFGPGTRLTVL.